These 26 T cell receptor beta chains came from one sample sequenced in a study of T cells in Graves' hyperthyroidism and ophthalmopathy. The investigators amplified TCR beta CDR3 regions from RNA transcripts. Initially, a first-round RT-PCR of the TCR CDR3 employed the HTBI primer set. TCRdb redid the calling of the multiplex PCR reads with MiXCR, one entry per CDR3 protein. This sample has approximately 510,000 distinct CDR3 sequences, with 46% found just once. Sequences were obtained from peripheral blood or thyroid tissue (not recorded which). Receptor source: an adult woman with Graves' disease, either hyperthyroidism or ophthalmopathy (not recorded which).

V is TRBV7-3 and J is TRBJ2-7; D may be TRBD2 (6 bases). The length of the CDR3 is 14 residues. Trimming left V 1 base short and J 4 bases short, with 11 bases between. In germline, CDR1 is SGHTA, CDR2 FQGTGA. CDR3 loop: CASSLRPGRYEQYF. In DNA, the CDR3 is TGTGCCAGCAGCTTAAGGCCAGGGAGGTACGAGCAGTACTTC.

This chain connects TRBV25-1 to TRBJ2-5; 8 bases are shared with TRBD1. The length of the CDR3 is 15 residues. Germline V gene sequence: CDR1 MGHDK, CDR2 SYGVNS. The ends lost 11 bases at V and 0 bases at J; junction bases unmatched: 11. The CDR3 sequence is CARDTGQEYQETQYF. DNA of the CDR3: TGTGCCCGGGACACGGGACAGGAGTACCAAGAGACCCAGTACTTC.

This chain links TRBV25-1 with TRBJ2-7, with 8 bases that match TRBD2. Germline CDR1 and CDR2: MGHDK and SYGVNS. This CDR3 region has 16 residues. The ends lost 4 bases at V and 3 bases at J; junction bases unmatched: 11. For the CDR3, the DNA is TGTGCCAGCAGTGCTCGGAGGCGGACTAGCAGCTACGAGCAGTACTTC. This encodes CASSARRRTSSYEQYF.

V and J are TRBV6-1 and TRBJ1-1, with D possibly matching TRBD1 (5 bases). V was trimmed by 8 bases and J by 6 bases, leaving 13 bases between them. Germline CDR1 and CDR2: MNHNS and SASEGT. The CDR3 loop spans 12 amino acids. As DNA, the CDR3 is TGTGCCAGCCTCTTTGACAGACCTGAAGCTTTCTTT. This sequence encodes CASLFDRPEAFF.

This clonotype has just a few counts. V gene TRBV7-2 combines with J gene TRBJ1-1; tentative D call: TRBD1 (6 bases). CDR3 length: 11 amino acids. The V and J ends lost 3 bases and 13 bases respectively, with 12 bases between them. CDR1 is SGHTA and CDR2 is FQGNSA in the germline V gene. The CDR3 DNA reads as TGTGCCAGCAGCTTCGGGACATTTGGTTTCTTT. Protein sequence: CASSFGTFGFF. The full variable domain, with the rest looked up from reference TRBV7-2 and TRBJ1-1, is GAGVSQSPSNKVTEKGKDVELRCDPISGHTALYWYRQSLGQGLEFLIYFQGNSAPDKSGLPSDRFSAERTGGSVSTLTIQRTQQEDSAVYLCASSFGTFGFFGQGTRLTVV.

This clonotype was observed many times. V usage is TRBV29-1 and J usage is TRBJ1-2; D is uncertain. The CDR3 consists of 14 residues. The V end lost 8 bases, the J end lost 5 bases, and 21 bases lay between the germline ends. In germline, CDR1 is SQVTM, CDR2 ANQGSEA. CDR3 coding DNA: TGCAGCACCGCGGGGATCGCCGGATCTTATGGCTACACCTTC. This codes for CSTAGIAGSYGYTF.

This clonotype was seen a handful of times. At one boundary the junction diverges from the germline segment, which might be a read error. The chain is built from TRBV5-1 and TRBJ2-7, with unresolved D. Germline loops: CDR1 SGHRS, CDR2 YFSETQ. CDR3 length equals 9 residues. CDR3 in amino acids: CASRIEQYF. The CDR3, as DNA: TGTGCCAGCAGAATTGAGCAGTACTTC.

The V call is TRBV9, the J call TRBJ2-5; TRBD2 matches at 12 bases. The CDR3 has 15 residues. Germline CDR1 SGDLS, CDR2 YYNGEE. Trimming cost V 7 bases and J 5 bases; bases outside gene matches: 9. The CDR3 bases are TGTGCCAGCCGCCGGGGACTAGCGGGTGGCGAGACCCAGTACTTC. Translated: CASRRGLAGGETQYF.

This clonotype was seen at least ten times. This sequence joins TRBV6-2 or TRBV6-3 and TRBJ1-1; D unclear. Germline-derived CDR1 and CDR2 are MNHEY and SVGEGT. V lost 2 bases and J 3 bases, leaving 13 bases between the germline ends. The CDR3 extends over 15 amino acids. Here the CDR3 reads CASSYDLGRYTEAFF. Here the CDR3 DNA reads TGTGCCAGCAGTTACGACCTGGGAAGGTACACTGAAGCTTTCTTT.

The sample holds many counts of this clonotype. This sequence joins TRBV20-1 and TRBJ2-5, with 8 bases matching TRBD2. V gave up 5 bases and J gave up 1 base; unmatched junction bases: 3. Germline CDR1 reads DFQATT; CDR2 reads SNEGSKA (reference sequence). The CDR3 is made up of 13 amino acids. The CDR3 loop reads CSAGGLAQETQYF. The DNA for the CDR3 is TGCAGTGCTGGAGGACTAGCCCAAGAGACCCAGTACTTC.

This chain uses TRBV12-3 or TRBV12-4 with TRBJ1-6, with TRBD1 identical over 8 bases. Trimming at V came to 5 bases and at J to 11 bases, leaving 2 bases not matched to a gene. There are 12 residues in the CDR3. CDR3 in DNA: TGTGCCAGCAGTGACAGGGGTGCACCCCTCCACTTT. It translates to CASSDRGAPLHF.

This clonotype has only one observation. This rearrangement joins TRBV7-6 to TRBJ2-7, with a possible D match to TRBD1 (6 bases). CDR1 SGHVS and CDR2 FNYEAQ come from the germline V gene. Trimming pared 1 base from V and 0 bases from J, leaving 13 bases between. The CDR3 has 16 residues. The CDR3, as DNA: TGTGCCAGCAGCTTAGAATTCGGACAGAGCTCCTACGAGCAGTACTTC. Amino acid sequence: CASSLEFGQSSYEQYF.

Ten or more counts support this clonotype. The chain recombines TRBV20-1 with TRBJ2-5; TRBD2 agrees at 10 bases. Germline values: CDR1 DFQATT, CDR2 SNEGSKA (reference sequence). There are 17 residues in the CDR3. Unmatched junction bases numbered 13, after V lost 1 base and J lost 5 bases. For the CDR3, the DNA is TGCAGTGCTAGAGTCACTAACGTCCAGCGGGAGGGGGAGACCCAGTACTTC. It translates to CSARVTNVQREGETQYF.

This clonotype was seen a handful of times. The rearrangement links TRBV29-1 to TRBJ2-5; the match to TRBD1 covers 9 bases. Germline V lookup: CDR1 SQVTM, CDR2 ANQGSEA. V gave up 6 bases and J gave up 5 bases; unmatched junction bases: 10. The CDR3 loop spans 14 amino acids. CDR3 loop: CSVAPGQGDETQYF. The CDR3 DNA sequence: TGCAGCGTAGCCCCGGGACAGGGTGACGAGACCCAGTACTTC.

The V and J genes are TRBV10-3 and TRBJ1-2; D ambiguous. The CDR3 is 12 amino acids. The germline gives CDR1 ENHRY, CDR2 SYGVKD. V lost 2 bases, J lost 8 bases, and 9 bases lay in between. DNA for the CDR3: TGTGCCATCAGTGAGCTGGGTCGGGGCTACACCTTC. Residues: CAISELGRGYTF.

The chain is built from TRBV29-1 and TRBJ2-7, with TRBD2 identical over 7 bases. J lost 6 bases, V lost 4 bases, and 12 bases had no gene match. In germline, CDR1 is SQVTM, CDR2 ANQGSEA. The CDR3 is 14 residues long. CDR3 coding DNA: TGCAGCGTTGTGGGCGGGCGGGAGTTTGGCGAGCAGTACTTC. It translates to CSVVGGREFGEQYF.

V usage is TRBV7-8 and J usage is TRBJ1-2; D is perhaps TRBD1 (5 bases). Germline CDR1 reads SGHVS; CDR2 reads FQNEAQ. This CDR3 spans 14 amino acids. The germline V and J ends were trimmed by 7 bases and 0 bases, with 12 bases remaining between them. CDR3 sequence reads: CASNSPDTNYGYTF. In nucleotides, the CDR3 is TGTGCCAGCAACTCCCCGGACACTAACTATGGCTACACCTTC.

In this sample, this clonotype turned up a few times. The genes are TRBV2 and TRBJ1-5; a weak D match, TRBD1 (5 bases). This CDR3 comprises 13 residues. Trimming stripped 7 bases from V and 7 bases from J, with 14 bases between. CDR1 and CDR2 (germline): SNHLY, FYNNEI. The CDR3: CASTSIRVQPQHF. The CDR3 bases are TGTGCCAGCACCTCAATCAGGGTCCAGCCCCAGCATTTT.

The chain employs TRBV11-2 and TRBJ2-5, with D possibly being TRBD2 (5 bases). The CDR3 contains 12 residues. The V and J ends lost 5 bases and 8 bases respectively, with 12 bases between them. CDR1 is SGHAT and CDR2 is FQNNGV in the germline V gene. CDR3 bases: TGTGCCAGCAGCGGGAGCAGAGAAACCCAGTACTTC. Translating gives CASSGSRETQYF.

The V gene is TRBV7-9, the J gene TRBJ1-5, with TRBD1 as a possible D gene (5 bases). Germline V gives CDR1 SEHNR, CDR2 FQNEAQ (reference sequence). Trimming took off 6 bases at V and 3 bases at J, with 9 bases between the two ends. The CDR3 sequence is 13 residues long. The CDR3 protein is CASRAGSNQPQHF. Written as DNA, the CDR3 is TGTGCCAGCAGAGCAGGGTCCAATCAGCCCCAGCATTTT.

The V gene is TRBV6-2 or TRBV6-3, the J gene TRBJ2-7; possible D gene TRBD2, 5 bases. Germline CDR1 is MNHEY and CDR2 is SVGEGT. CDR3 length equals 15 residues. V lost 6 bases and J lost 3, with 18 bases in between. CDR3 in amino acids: CASSVIGSTFYEQYF. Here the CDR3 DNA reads TGTGCCAGCAGCGTGATAGGGAGTACCTTCTACGAGCAGTACTTC.

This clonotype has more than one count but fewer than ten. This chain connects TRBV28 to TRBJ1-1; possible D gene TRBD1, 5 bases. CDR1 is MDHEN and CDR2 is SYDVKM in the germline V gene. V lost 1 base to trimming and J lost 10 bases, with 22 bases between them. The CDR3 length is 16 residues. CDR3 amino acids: CASSLFILQTARGAFF. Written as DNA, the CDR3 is TGTGCCAGCAGTTTATTTATCCTCCAGACAGCACGGGGAGCTTTCTTT.

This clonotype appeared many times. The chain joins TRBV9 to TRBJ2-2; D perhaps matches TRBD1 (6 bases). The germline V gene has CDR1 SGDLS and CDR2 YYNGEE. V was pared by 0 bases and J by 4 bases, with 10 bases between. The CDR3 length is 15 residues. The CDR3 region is CASSVGGQPTGELFF. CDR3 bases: TGTGCCAGCAGCGTAGGAGGACAGCCCACCGGGGAGCTGTTTTTT. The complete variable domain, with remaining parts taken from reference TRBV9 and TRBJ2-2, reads DSGVTQTPKHLITATGQRVTLRCSPRSGDLSVYWYQQSLDQGLQFLIQYYNGEERAKGNILERFSAQQFPDLHSELNLSSLELGDSALYFCASSVGGQPTGELFFGEGSRLTVL.

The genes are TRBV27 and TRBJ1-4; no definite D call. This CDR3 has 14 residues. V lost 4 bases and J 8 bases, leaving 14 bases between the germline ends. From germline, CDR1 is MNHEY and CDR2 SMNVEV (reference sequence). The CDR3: CASSSQSSSEKLFF. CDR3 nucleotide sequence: TGTGCCAGCAGTTCCCAATCATCTTCCGAAAAACTGTTTTTT. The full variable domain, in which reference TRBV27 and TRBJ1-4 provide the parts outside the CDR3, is EAQVTQNPRYLITVTGKKLTVTCSQNMNHEYMSWYRQDPGLGLRQIYYSMNVEVTDKGDVPEGYKVSRKEKRNFPLILESPSPNQTSLYFCASSSQSSSEKLFFGSGTQLSVL.

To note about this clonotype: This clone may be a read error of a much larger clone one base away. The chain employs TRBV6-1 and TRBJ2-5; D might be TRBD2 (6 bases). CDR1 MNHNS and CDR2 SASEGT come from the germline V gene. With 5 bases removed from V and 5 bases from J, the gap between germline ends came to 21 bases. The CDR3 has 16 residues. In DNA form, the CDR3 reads TGTGCCAGCAGTTTCGGAAGCCGGAGGGCCCCGGAGACCCAGTACTTC. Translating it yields CASSFGSRRAPETQYF.

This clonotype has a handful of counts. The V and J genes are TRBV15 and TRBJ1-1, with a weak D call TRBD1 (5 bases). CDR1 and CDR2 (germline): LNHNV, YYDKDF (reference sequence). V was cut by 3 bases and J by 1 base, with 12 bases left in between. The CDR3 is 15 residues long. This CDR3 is CATSRAGIPNTEAFF. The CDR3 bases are TGTGCCACCAGCAGGGCAGGGATTCCGAACACTGAAGCTTTCTTT.